The 25 T cell receptor beta chains below all came from one sample that was sequenced in a study of blood T cell repertoires in COVID-19. Here immunoSEQ multiplex PCR was the method, and the copy in TCRdb shows in-frame clones only, minus some. The data show a few hundred thousand clones, with about nine tenths seen just once and about 2.2% held by the top ten. The specimen sequenced was peripheral blood. All receptors come from a man aged 25 to 40 who had recovered from COVID-19.

This clone was detected only once. This rearrangement joins TRBV6-2 or TRBV6-3 to TRBJ2-7, with 12 nucleotides matching TRBD2. Germline V gene lookup returns CDR1 MNHEY and CDR2 SVGEGT. The CDR3 is 20 residues long. V lost 3 bases, J lost 4 bases, and 19 bases stayed unmatched. The CDR3 region has the DNA TGTGCCAGCAGTTATTCGGCTCCCTTCCGGACTAGCGGGGACTTTTACGAGCAGTACTTC. Protein product: CASSYSAPFRTSGDFYEQYF.

This chain joins TRBV5-8 and TRBJ1-3; D gene unclear. The V gene lost 0 bases and the J gene lost 4 bases, with 11 bases spanning the gap. The germline V gene has CDR1 SGHTS and CDR2 YDEGEE. This CDR3 region has 15 residues. DNA for the CDR3: TGTGCCAGCAGCTTGGCCCGGAGGTCCGGAAACACCATATATTTT. Translation: CASSLARRSGNTIYF. Combining the CDR3 with reference TRBV5-8 and TRBJ1-3 gives the whole variable domain EAGVTQSPTHLIKTRGQQATLRCSPISGHTSVYWYQQALGLGLQFLLWYDEGEERNRGNFPPRFSGRQFPNYSSELNVNALELEDSALYLCASSLARRSGNTIYFGEGSWLTVV.

The chain joins TRBV3-1 (or the pseudogene TRBV3-2) to TRBJ2-3; no firm D call. Germline V lookup: CDR1 LGHDT, CDR2 YNNKEL (reference sequence). V lost 6 bases and J 3 bases, leaving 4 bases between the germline ends. This CDR3 is built from 11 residues. CDR3 protein: CASSPTDTQYF. The CDR3 DNA reads TGTGCCAGCAGTCCTACAGATACGCAGTATTTT.

The CDR3 DNA reads TGCGCCAGCAGTGAGACCCGACAGTGGGGGGGAGAGCAGTTCTTC. Translation gives CASSETRQWGGEQFF. The chain employs TRBV10-1 and TRBJ2-1; TRBD2 agrees at 7 bases. Per germline, CDR1 WNHNN and CDR2 SYGVQD (reference sequence). CDR3 length: 15 amino acids. V was pared by 2 bases and J by 10 bases, with 11 bases of the junction left unmatched.

The V gene is TRBV6-6, the J gene TRBJ2-7; possibly TRBD2 for D (6 bases). Deletions cut 5 bases from V and 6 bases from J, with 17 bases between. Germline lookup yields CDR1 MNHNY and CDR2 SVGAGI (reference sequence). The CDR3 totals 14 residues. DNA of the CDR3: TGTGCCAGCAGTACCGACGCCAGGGAGGCCGAGCAGTACTTC. Translated, it gives CASSTDAREAEQYF.

This clone was counted a single time. The chain recombines TRBV5-4 with TRBJ1-1; possible D gene TRBD1, 6 bases. The CDR3 sequence is 17 residues long. Deletions cut 4 bases from V and 4 bases from J, with 23 bases between. Per the germline V gene, CDR1 is SGHNT and CDR2 is YYREEE (reference sequence). CDR3 amino acids: CASSVSSSNRVGTEAFF. Here the CDR3 DNA reads TGTGCCAGCAGCGTTTCCTCCTCTAACAGGGTGGGCACTGAAGCTTTCTTT.

The genes are TRBV5-1 and TRBJ2-7; maybe TRBD1 (5 bases). Trimming cost V 2 bases and J 7 bases, with 10 bases left between them. This CDR3 comprises 12 residues. Germline V CDR1 and CDR2: SGHRS, YFSETQ. The CDR3 protein is CASSFGAGEQYF. CDR3 bases: TGCGCCAGCAGCTTTGGGGCCGGAGAGCAGTACTTC. Supplemented by reference TRBV5-1 and TRBJ2-7, the full variable domain reads KAGVTQTPRYLIKTRGQQVTLSCSPISGHRSVSWYQQTPGQGLQFLFEYFSETQRNKGNFPGRFSGRQFSNSRSEMNVSTLELGDSALYLCASSFGAGEQYFGPGTRLTVT.

The chain uses TRBV6-6 and TRBJ1-1; no definite D call. The CDR3 runs to 18 residues. Germline assignment: CDR1 MNHNY and CDR2 SVGAGI (reference sequence). Trimming left V 6 bases short and J 1 base short, with 24 bases between. The CDR3 DNA reads as TGTGCCAGCAGCCGAGGCGACGTGCTGGGCCATTCGAACACTGAAGCTTTCTTT. It translates to CASSRGDVLGHSNTEAFF.

The chain has TRBV7-9 and TRBJ1-1; D gene ambiguous. The CDR3 has 13 amino acids. Germline assignment: CDR1 SEHNR and CDR2 FQNEAQ (reference sequence). V gave up 3 bases and J gave up 5 bases, with 10 bases separating them. The CDR3 bases are TGTGCCAGCAGCTTTTTAGGCGGGACTGAAGCTTTCTTT. It yields the protein CASSFLGGTEAFF.

V gene TRBV7-9 combines with J gene TRBJ1-6, with 7 nucleotides matching TRBD1. The CDR3 is 14 residues long. The V segment lost 5 bases and the J segment 10 bases; nucleotides outside the gene matches: 8. Germline CDR1 and CDR2: SEHNR and FQNEAQ (reference sequence). CDR3 sequence: CASSQAIRGSPLHF. DNA of the CDR3: TGTGCCAGCAGCCAAGCGATCAGGGGGTCACCCCTCCACTTT.

The chain uses TRBV3-1 (or the pseudogene TRBV3-2) and TRBJ2-4; possible D gene TRBD1, 5 bases. The V end lost 1 base, the J end lost 5 bases, and 9 bases lay between the germline ends. Germline V gene data show CDR1 as LGHDT and CDR2 as YNNKEL (reference sequence). The length of the CDR3 is 14 residues. The CDR3 DNA is TGTGCCAGCAGCCAAGGGGGCACAGAAAACATTCAGTACTTC. Its protein is CASSQGGTENIQYF.

The V call is TRBV7-2, the J call TRBJ2-2; no clear D gene. Trimming cost V 0 bases and J 7 bases, with 9 bases left between them. The CDR3 is 14 amino acids. Germline loops: CDR1 SGHTA, CDR2 FQGNSA. This CDR3 reads CASSLAQPGGELFF. CDR3 bases: TGTGCCAGCAGCTTAGCACAGCCAGGCGGGGAGCTGTTTTTT.

The J gene is TRBJ1-4, the V gene TRBV9; 8 positions match TRBD1. V was pared by 0 bases and J by 6 bases, with 7 bases of the junction left unmatched. CDR1 and CDR2 (germline): SGDLS, YYNGEE. This CDR3 is 16 amino acids long. CDR3 residues: CASSVGGQGGYEKLFF. The CDR3 nucleotides are TGTGCCAGCAGCGTAGGAGGACAGGGAGGTTATGAAAAACTGTTTTTT.

The chain has TRBV9 and TRBJ2-2; maybe TRBD1 (5 bases). V was shortened by 0 bases and J by 6 bases, with 15 bases between the two germline ends. Germline V CDR1 and CDR2: SGDLS, YYNGEE. CDR3 length equals 16 residues. CDR3 protein: CASSVEWGSPPGELFF. Written as DNA, the CDR3 is TGTGCCAGCAGCGTAGAATGGGGCTCACCACCCGGGGAGCTGTTTTTT.

This clone was found a few times. V and J are TRBV10-3 and TRBJ2-7, with 8 bases matching TRBD1. Germline V gives CDR1 ENHRY, CDR2 SYGVKD. V dropped 4 bases and J dropped 2; count of bases not matched to a gene: 4. This CDR3 region has 14 residues. In nucleotides, the CDR3 is TGTGCCATCAGTGGACAGGGGTTCCCCTACGAGCAGTACTTC. This gives the protein CAISGQGFPYEQYF.

This rearrangement joins TRBV7-9 to TRBJ2-1; 10 bases are shared with TRBD1. This CDR3 region has 18 residues. V trimming: 3 bases; J trimming: 7 bases; junction bases outside the gene matches: 15. In germline, CDR1 is SEHNR, CDR2 FQNEAQ (reference sequence). The CDR3 loop is CASSLTPGQGNLWNEQFF. In DNA form, the CDR3 reads TGTGCCAGCAGCTTGACACCGGGACAGGGGAATCTCTGGAATGAGCAGTTCTTC.

The V call is TRBV5-6, the J call TRBJ1-1, with D perhaps TRBD1 (6 bases). CDR3 size: 15 residues. Per germline, CDR1 SGHDT and CDR2 YYEEEE. The V end was cut by 4 bases, the J end by 0 bases, with 13 bases between. The CDR3 bases are TGTGCCAGCAGCGATACTGACAGGCTGAACACTGAAGCTTTCTTT. Amino acids: CASSDTDRLNTEAFF.

The chain joins TRBV10-3 to TRBJ2-3; 9 positions match TRBD1. Germline V gene lookup returns CDR1 ENHRY and CDR2 SYGVKD. The CDR3 is made up of 14 amino acids. V was clipped by 10 bases and J by 0 bases; unmatched bases: 5. CDR3 sequence reads: CASAQGASTDTQYF. In DNA, the CDR3 is TGTGCCAGCGCACAGGGGGCTAGCACAGATACGCAGTATTTT.

The rearrangement uses TRBV6-6 and TRBJ2-3, with D maybe TRBD2 (5 bases). Trimming stripped 4 bases from V and 5 bases from J, with 16 bases between. The germline V gene encodes CDR1 MNHNY and CDR2 SVGAGI (reference sequence). The CDR3 is 15 amino acids. CDR3 loop: CASSSPAGGRDTQYF. The CDR3 region has the DNA TGTGCCAGCAGTTCCCCAGCTGGAGGACGAGATACGCAGTATTTT.

The chain links TRBV19 to TRBJ2-3, with TRBD1 identical over 10 bases. V gave up 2 bases and J gave up 1 base; unmatched junction bases: 6. Germline V gene lookup returns CDR1 LNHDA and CDR2 SQIVND (reference sequence). This CDR3 is built from 17 residues. The CDR3 DNA reads TGTGCCAGTAGTATATACACCGGACAGGGGGGCACAGATACGCAGTATTTT. Its protein product is CASSIYTGQGGTDTQYF. Complete variable domain (other parts from reference TRBV19 and TRBJ2-3): DGGITQSPKYLFRKEGQNVTLSCEQNLNHDAMYWYRQDPGQGLRLIYYSQIVNDFQKGDIAEGYSVSREKKESFPLTVTSAQKNPTAFYLCASSIYTGQGGTDTQYFGPGTRLTVL.

This clone occurred a few times. V gene TRBV4-2 combines with J gene TRBJ2-5; TRBD2 agrees at 10 bases. Germline V lookup: CDR1 LGHNA, CDR2 YNFKEQ. This CDR3 has 17 amino acids. With V trimmed by 3 bases and J by 3 bases, 10 bases remained unmatched. CDR3 amino acids: CASSQAASGGLEETQYF. The CDR3 coding sequence is TGTGCCAGCAGCCAGGCGGCTAGCGGGGGCCTGGAAGAGACCCAGTACTTC.

The chain employs TRBV9 and TRBJ2-3; 7 positions agree with TRBD2. CDR1 is SGDLS and CDR2 is YYNGEE in the germline V gene. This CDR3 region has 14 residues. V shed 2 bases, J shed 10 bases, and the junction held 10 bases outside the gene matches. CDR3 sequence: CASSVGGLPRSQYF. The CDR3 coding sequence is TGTGCCAGCAGCGTCGGGGGACTACCTCGATCGCAGTATTTT.

The chain recombines TRBV5-8 with TRBJ1-4; 9 bases line up with TRBD1. The V gene's germline CDR1 is SGHTS and CDR2 YDEGEE. Trimming took 2 bases from V and 4 from J; bases not matched to a gene: 6. This CDR3 region has 16 residues. The CDR3 nucleotides are TGTGCCAGCAGCTTCCCGACAGGGGGTTTTAATGAAAAACTGTTTTTT. Encoded protein: CASSFPTGGFNEKLFF.

This clone was counted only a few times. The chain combines TRBV2 with TRBJ2-7, with D perhaps TRBD1 (6 bases). The CDR3 is made up of 14 amino acids. Germline V gene data show CDR1 as SNHLY and CDR2 as FYNNEI. The V end was cut by 4 bases, the J end by 0 bases, with 10 bases between. This CDR3 is CASSGGQFSYEQYF. In nucleotides, the CDR3 is TGTGCCAGCAGTGGGGGGCAGTTCTCCTACGAGCAGTACTTC.

This rearrangement joins TRBV29-1 to TRBJ1-1; D is uncertain. Deletions cut 3 bases from V and 1 base from J, with 9 bases between. The CDR3 runs to 13 residues. Germline loops: CDR1 SQVTM, CDR2 ANQGSEA. CDR3: CSVDSPWNTEAFF. DNA of the CDR3: TGCAGCGTTGATAGTCCTTGGAACACTGAAGCTTTCTTT.